This is a list of T cell receptor beta chains from one sample in a study of cytomegalovirus exposure and HLA in healthy donors. TCRdb keeps only in-frame clones here, not all; method: immunoSEQ multiplex PCR. The sample table sets out 190,000 or so clones. Sequencing input: PBMCs. Every receptor here comes from a boy aged 5 to 17 in good health and CMV-seronegative. Both conserved end residues are part of each CDR3. Each record gives: D gene, J gene, V gene, CDR3 protein, CDR3 DNA. D genes are given only for firm matches.

NA	TRBJ2-7	TRBV7-3	CASSQAPTGQPYEQYF	TGTGCCAGCAGCCAAGCACCCACTGGACAGCCCTACGAGCAGTACTTC
TRBD1	TRBJ1-5	TRBV6-5	CASSYSRDSQPQHF	TGTGCCAGCAGTTACTCTAGGGACAGTCAGCCCCAGCATTTT
NA	TRBJ2-1	TRBV2	CASSPIGDEQFF	TGTGCCAGCAGTCCCATAGGGGATGAGCAGTTCTTC
TRBD2	TRBJ2-2	TRBV7-9	CASSFRRGGNTGELFF	TGTGCCAGCAGCTTTCGGCGGGGGGGTAACACCGGGGAGCTGTTTTTT
NA	TRBJ1-6	TRBV5-6	CASSLGQMNSPLHF	TGTGCCAGCAGCTTAGGACAGATGAATTCACCCCTCCACTTT
NA	TRBJ2-3	TRBV28	CASSTPSLDTQYF	TGTGCCAGCAGTACACCCTCTCTGGATACGCAGTATTTT
TRBD2	TRBJ2-1	TRBV5-1	CASSFGGGEQFF	TGCGCCAGCAGCTTCGGGGGGGGTGAGCAGTTCTTC
TRBD1	TRBJ1-1	TRBV7-2	CASSSRTGWNTEAFF	TGTGCCAGCAGCTCAAGGACAGGGTGGAACACTGAAGCTTTCTTT
TRBD1	TRBJ1-3	TRBV2	CASRVRTGVPNTIYF	TGTGCCAGCAGGGTTAGGACAGGGGTTCCGAACACCATATATTTT
NA	TRBJ2-7	TRBV4-2	CASSRTRGLRSEQYF	TGTGCCAGCAGCCGCACCCGGGGACTTAGATCCGAGCAGTACTTC
NA	TRBJ1-2	TRBV27	CASRSQVVKVGSHYGYTF	TGTGCCAGCAGGAGCCAGGTGGTAAAGGTTGGTTCCCACTATGGCTACACCTTC
TRBD1	TRBJ2-3	TRBV19	CATTGQITDTQYF	TGTGCCACTACGGGACAGATCACAGATACGCAGTATTTT
NA	TRBJ2-5	TRBV19	CASSPGSGRTQYF	TGTGCCAGTAGTCCCGGGAGCGGCCGGACCCAGTACTTC
NA	TRBJ1-3	TRBV28	CASSLYRVLSRTIYF	TGTGCCAGCAGCCTCTACAGGGTATTATCCCGCACCATATATTTT
TRBD2	TRBJ2-1	TRBV29-1	CSVAPIAGGNSYNEQFF	TGCAGCGTTGCCCCAATAGCGGGGGGGAACTCCTACAATGAGCAGTTCTTC
NA	TRBJ2-2	TRBV19	CASSIGWGQVTGELFF	TGTGCCAGTAGTATAGGCTGGGGGCAGGTCACCGGGGAGCTGTTTTTT
NA	TRBJ1-3	TRBV7-9	CASSYEGLTGNTIYF	TGTGCCAGCAGCTACGAGGGCCTAACTGGAAACACCATATATTTT
TRBD2	TRBJ2-5	TRBV7-2	CASSLERGGVETQYF	TGTGCCAGCAGCTTGGAGCGGGGGGGCGTGGAGACCCAGTACTTC
NA	TRBJ1-2	TRBV6-1	CASSNPGLFTGYTF	TGTGCCAGCAGTAATCCAGGTCTTTTCACGGGCTACACCTTC
NA	TRBJ1-4	TRBV15	CATSTVTNEKLFF	TGTGCCACTAGCACCGTAACTAATGAAAAACTGTTTTTT
NA	TRBJ1-1	TRBV19	CASSIGSMNTEAFF	TGTGCCAGTAGTATAGGGAGTATGAACACTGAAGCTTTCTTT
TRBD2	TRBJ2-1	TRBV28	CASSFGGGLDEQFF	TGTGCCAGCAGTTTTGGGGGGGGGTTAGATGAGCAGTTCTTC
TRBD2	TRBJ2-3	TRBV4-1	CASSQVPGLAGVSTDTQYF	TGCGCCAGCAGCCAAGTACCGGGACTAGCGGGGGTCAGCACAGATACGCAGTATTTT